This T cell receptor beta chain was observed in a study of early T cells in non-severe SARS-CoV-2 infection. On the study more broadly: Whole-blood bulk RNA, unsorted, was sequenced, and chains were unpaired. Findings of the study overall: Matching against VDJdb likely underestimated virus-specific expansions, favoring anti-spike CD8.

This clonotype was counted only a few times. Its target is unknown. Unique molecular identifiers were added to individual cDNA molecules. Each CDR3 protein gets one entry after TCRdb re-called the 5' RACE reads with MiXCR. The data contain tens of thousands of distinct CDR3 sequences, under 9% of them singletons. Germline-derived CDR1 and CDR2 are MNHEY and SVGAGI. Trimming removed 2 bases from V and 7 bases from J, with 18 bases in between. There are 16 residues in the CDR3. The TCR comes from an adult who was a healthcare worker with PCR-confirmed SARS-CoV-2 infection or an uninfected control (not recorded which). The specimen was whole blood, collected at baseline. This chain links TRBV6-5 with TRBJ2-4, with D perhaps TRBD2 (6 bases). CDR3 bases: TGTGCCAGCAGTTACAATCCCAGGGAAGGGAGGAACATTCAGTACTTC. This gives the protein CASSYNPREGRNIQYF.